Each of the 3 T cell receptor beta chains below was sequenced from the same sample in a study of neurological immune-mediated disorders. TCRdb reprocessed the 5' RACE reads with MiXCR, giving one entry per CDR3 protein. Found here are tens of thousands of distinct CDR3 sequences, more than 9.5% of them singletons; the top ten hold around 10%. Sequencing was performed on PBMCs. The receptors stem from a woman in her sixties with HTLV-1-associated myelopathy (HAM/TSP).

This clonotype appeared many times. The J gene is TRBJ2-7, the V gene TRBV5-6; TRBD2 matches 13 bases. Per germline, CDR1 SGHDT and CDR2 YYEEEE. This CDR3 is built from 15 residues. The V gene end was trimmed by 4 bases and the J gene end by 2 bases; junction bases not matched to a gene: 3. The DNA of the CDR3 is TGTGCCAGCAGCCGGGGACTAGCGGGGACCTACGAGCAGTACTTC. Encoded protein: CASSRGLAGTYEQYF.

This clonotype has a count of ten or more. V gene TRBV6-6 combines with J gene TRBJ2-7; D is perhaps TRBD1 (6 bases). V was clipped by 3 bases and J by 3 bases, with 12 bases between them. Germline V CDR1 and CDR2: MNHNY, SVGAGI (reference sequence). This CDR3 spans 14 amino acids. This chain's CDR3 is CASSYQGWDYEQYF. CDR3 DNA sequence: TGTGCCAGCAGTTATCAGGGGTGGGACTACGAGCAGTACTTC.

This clonotype occurred many times. The CDR3 DNA is TGTGCCAGCAGCTTGGGCAGGGAGAGGGCGGCCGGGGAGCTGTTTTTT. Protein product: CASSLGRERAAGELFF. This sequence joins TRBV5-6 and TRBJ2-2; D may match TRBD1 or TRBD2 (5 bases each). CDR1 and CDR2 (germline): SGHDT, YYEEEE. Trimming removed 0 bases at V and 6 bases at J, with 15 bases between. The CDR3 consists of 16 residues.